One and the same sample provided the 27 T cell receptor beta chains below, sequenced in a study of blood T cell repertoires in COVID-19. Some clones are missing from TCRdb's copy, which holds only in-frame ones; the method was immunoSEQ multiplex PCR. The sample yields 250,000 to 400,000 clones, around 88% seen once. Sequencing was done on a sample of peripheral blood. The source is a young woman with COVID-19, enrolled during active disease.

The chain recombines TRBV6-5 with TRBJ2-5; D not resolved. Germline CDR1 reads MNHEY; CDR2 reads SVGAGI. The V end was cut by 6 bases, the J end by 2 bases, with 10 bases between. This CDR3 is built from 13 residues. Here the CDR3 reads CASRTTGQETQYF. DNA for the CDR3: TGTGCCAGCAGAACTACCGGACAAGAGACCCAGTACTTC.

The chain joins TRBV11-2 to TRBJ2-3; TRBD2 matches at 15 bases. V lost 5 bases to trimming and J lost 6 bases; unmatched junction nucleotides: 9. Germline CDR1 and CDR2: SGHAT and FQNNGV. The CDR3 covers 17 residues. In DNA, the CDR3 is TGTGCCAGCAGCCCGAGGACTAGCGGGGGGGCCGGCGATACGCAGTATTTT. Residues: CASSPRTSGGAGDTQYF.

The chain is built from TRBV11-3 and TRBJ2-7, with 13 bases fitting TRBD2. Germline V gives CDR1 SGHNT, CDR2 YENEEA. The CDR3 runs 17 residues. Trimming at V came to 3 bases and at J to 5 bases, leaving 10 bases not matched to a gene. For the CDR3, the DNA is TGTGCCAGCAGCTTGCAGTCCACGGGACTAGCGGGGAACGAGCAGTACTTC. This translates into CASSLQSTGLAGNEQYF.

This chain joins TRBV7-3 and TRBJ2-2; maybe TRBD1 (6 bases). Germline-derived CDR1 and CDR2 are SGHTA and FQGTGA. The CDR3 runs to 14 residues. V was clipped by 5 bases and J by 8 bases, with 15 bases between them. The CDR3 sequence: CASSPDSGPGELFF. In DNA, the CDR3 is TGTGCCAGCAGCCCGGACAGTGGACCGGGGGAGCTGTTTTTT.

V is TRBV19 and J is TRBJ1-2; D may be TRBD1 (6 bases). Germline V gene data show CDR1 as LNHDA and CDR2 as SQIVND (reference sequence). V lost 4 bases, J lost 7 bases, and 10 bases lay in between. The CDR3 length is 12 residues. CDR3 amino acids: CASSTGTIGYTF. In DNA, the CDR3 is TGTGCCAGTAGTACGGGGACAATTGGCTACACCTTC.

The rearrangement uses TRBV4-3 and TRBJ1-1; no firm D call. Germline CDR1 is LGHNA and CDR2 is YSLEER. The CDR3 runs 14 residues. The V end lost 1 base, the J end lost 1 base, and 7 bases lay between the germline ends. The CDR3 bases are TGCGCCAGCAGCCAAGGACACGGGAACACTGAAGCTTTCTTT. Translation gives CASSQGHGNTEAFF.

This chain connects TRBV2 to TRBJ1-5; a weak D match, TRBD1 (5 bases). Germline CDR1 is SNHLY and CDR2 is FYNNEI. The CDR3 extends over 15 amino acids. Deletions cut 4 bases from V and 0 bases from J, with 10 bases between. The CDR3 nucleotides read TGTGCCAGCAGTGCACAGGCAATTAGCAATCAGCCCCAGCATTTT. Amino acid sequence: CASSAQAISNQPQHF.

The J gene is TRBJ2-1, the V gene TRBV6-5, with 8 bases matching TRBD2. Germline CDR1 is MNHEY and CDR2 is SVGAGI. With 5 bases clipped from V and 9 bases from J, the junction kept 9 bases outside the gene matches. The CDR3 loop spans 14 amino acids. The CDR3: CASSPQRGLGEQFF. The CDR3, as DNA: TGTGCCAGCAGTCCCCAGCGGGGGCTAGGTGAGCAGTTCTTC.

The chain links TRBV19 to TRBJ1-5; D ambiguous. Trimming left V 7 bases short and J 7 bases short, with 17 bases between. The CDR3 totals 14 residues. Germline V gene sequence: CDR1 LNHDA, CDR2 SQIVND (reference sequence). The CDR3 protein is CASIEAAIGQPQHF. The DNA of the CDR3 is TGTGCCAGTATTGAGGCGGCTATTGGGCAGCCCCAGCATTTT.

CDR3 nucleotide sequence: TGTGCCAGTAGTATGGGACAGGGTGGGCGCTTCAATCAGCCCCAGCATTTT. As protein: CASSMGQGGRFNQPQHF. The rearrangement links TRBV19 to TRBJ1-5; 9 nucleotides match TRBD1. Looked up from germline, CDR1 is LNHDA and CDR2 is SQIVND (reference sequence). V lost 3 bases and J lost 3; bases outside the gene matches: 9. The CDR3 runs to 17 residues.

The chain employs TRBV12-3 or TRBV12-4 and TRBJ2-5; 7 bases map to TRBD1. This CDR3 spans 13 amino acids. The ends lost 7 bases at V and 5 bases at J; junction bases unmatched: 7. CDR3 residues: CASTRGGWETQYF. Here the CDR3 DNA reads TGTGCCAGCACCCGAGGGGGCTGGGAGACCCAGTACTTC.

This rearrangement joins TRBV10-3 to TRBJ2-7; 9 bases map to TRBD2. The V gene's germline CDR1 is ENHRY and CDR2 SYGVKD. This CDR3 has 14 residues. The V gene end was trimmed by 4 bases and the J gene end by 0 bases; junction bases not matched to a gene: 1. The DNA for the CDR3 is TGTGCCATCAGTGGTAGCGGGAGCTCCTACGAGCAGTACGTC. Translation gives CAISGSGSSYEQYV.

The gene calls are TRBV6-5 and TRBJ1-4; tentative D call: TRBD1 (6 bases). Trimming removed 2 bases at V and 4 bases at J, with 14 bases between. Germline V CDR1 and CDR2: MNHEY, SVGAGI. This CDR3 region has 16 residues. The CDR3 nucleotides are TGTGCCAGCAGTTACGCCGGGACAAAGAATAATGAAAAACTGTTTTTT. Protein sequence: CASSYAGTKNNEKLFF.

The chain employs TRBV21-1 and TRBJ1-6; the D segment call TRBD1 is taken from the table without a DNA check. TRBV21-1 is a documented pseudogene. CDR3 size: 16 residues. The CDR3 loop reads CASSSPTGGTDSPLHF. In DNA, the CDR3 is TGTGCCAGCAGCAGCCCGACAGGGGGAACGGATTCACCCCTCCACTTT.

V usage is TRBV30 and J usage is TRBJ1-2; TRBD1 might be the D (5 bases). Germline CDR1 reads GTSNPN; CDR2 reads SVGIG (reference sequence). Trimming cost V 3 bases and J 10 bases, with 12 bases left between them. CDR3 length equals 11 residues. CDR3 sequence: CAWRIQADYTF. The CDR3 bases are TGTGCCTGGAGAATACAGGCTGACTACACCTTC.

The rearrangement links TRBV19 to TRBJ1-4, with D hard to call. The germline V and J ends were trimmed by 1 base and 4 bases, with 4 bases remaining between them. The CDR3 consists of 13 residues. Germline V lookup: CDR1 LNHDA, CDR2 SQIVND (reference sequence). The CDR3: CASSIAVNEKLFF. The DNA for the CDR3 is TGTGCCAGTAGTATAGCAGTTAATGAAAAACTGTTTTTT.

V is TRBV5-4 and J is TRBJ2-2; the D gene is possibly TRBD2 (5 bases). The V and J ends lost 1 base and 4 bases respectively, with 8 bases between them. The CDR3 spans 14 residues. CDR1 is SGHNT and CDR2 is YYREEE in the germline V gene (reference sequence). CDR3 DNA sequence: TGTGCCAGCAGCTTGAAGAGCGGCACCGGGGAGCTGTTTTTT. It is translated as CASSLKSGTGELFF.

This CDR3 reads CASSQDDRNIQYF. The CDR3, as DNA: TGTGCCAGCAGCCAAGATGACAGAAACATTCAGTACTTC. The V call is TRBV3-1 (or the pseudogene TRBV3-2), the J call TRBJ2-4; possible D gene TRBD1, 5 bases. Per the germline V gene, CDR1 is LGHDT and CDR2 is YNNKEL (reference sequence). V shed 0 bases and J shed 6 bases, with 6 bases lying between them. The CDR3 loop spans 13 amino acids.

The J gene is TRBJ2-7, the V gene TRBV6-7; D might be TRBD2 (7 bases). TRBV6-7 is classed as an ORF, of uncertain function. V was trimmed by 4 bases and J by 3 bases, leaving 19 bases between them. The CDR3 runs to 16 residues. Here the CDR3 DNA reads TGTGCCAGCAGTTCTCCGGGGGGCCCCAGGGGCTACGAGCAGTACGTC. Amino acids: CASSSPGGPRGYEQYV.

This clone occurred once. The chain carries TRBV9 and TRBJ1-2, with 7 bases identical to TRBD1. The CDR3 is 14 amino acids. CDR1 and CDR2 (germline): SGDLS, YYNGEE. V lost 0 bases to trimming and J lost 3 bases; unmatched junction nucleotides: 2. The CDR3 DNA sequence: TGTGCCAGCAGCGTAGGGACAGGACACTATGGCTACACCTTC. It codes for CASSVGTGHYGYTF.

The J gene is TRBJ2-5, the V gene TRBV13, with D perhaps TRBD2 (6 bases). The CDR3 extends over 14 amino acids. In germline, CDR1 is PRHDT, CDR2 FYEKMQ (reference sequence). V was pared by 5 bases and J by 2 bases, with 12 bases between. CDR3 region: CASSVTSLQETQYF. The CDR3 DNA follows: TGTGCCAGCAGCGTAACTAGCTTACAAGAGACCCAGTACTTC.

The CDR3: CASSFLRVLTDTQYF. CDR3 DNA sequence: TGTGCCAGCAGCTTTTTGAGGGTCCTGACAGATACGCAGTATTTT. The genes are TRBV5-6 and TRBJ2-3, with D perhaps matching TRBD2 (5 bases). Germline V gene lookup returns CDR1 SGHDT and CDR2 YYEEEE. Trimming pared 2 bases from V and 3 bases from J, leaving 13 bases between. CDR3 length equals 15 residues.

V usage is TRBV7-2 and J usage is TRBJ1-5, with D unresolved. The CDR3 totals 12 residues. The germline CDR1 and CDR2 sequences are SGHTA and FQGNSA. The V and J ends lost 5 bases and 6 bases respectively, with 8 bases between them. CDR3 nucleotides: TGTGCCAGCAGCCCCGTCGGTCAGCCCCAGCATTTT. Its protein product is CASSPVGQPQHF.

This clone was seen just once. The chain has TRBV4-1 and TRBJ2-1, with D unresolved. Germline V gene data show CDR1 as MGHRA and CDR2 as YSYEKL. This CDR3 comprises 12 residues. Trimming shortened V by 0 bases and J by 15 bases, and 12 bases separated the two germline ends. CDR3 protein: CASSQDGVTAFF. DNA of the CDR3: TGCGCCAGCAGCCAAGACGGAGTAACGGCGTTCTTC.

The genes are TRBV7-2 and TRBJ2-7; 7 nucleotides match TRBD2. The length of the CDR3 is 14 residues. The junction had 7 bases not matched to a gene; V was cut back by 3 bases and J by 5 bases. Germline loops: CDR1 SGHTA, CDR2 FQGNSA. The CDR3, as DNA: TGTGCCAGCAGCTTGGGGGTGGGAGGGAACGAGCAGTACTTC. It is translated as CASSLGVGGNEQYF.

V usage is TRBV14 and J usage is TRBJ1-2; weak D call: TRBD1 (6 bases). The CDR3 contains 14 residues. Germline assignment: CDR1 SGHDN and CDR2 FVKESK. The V end lost 4 bases, the J end lost 1 base, and 10 bases lay between the germline ends. This CDR3 reads CASSLGRGNYGYTF. The CDR3, as DNA: TGTGCCAGCAGCCTGGGCAGGGGTAACTATGGCTACACCTTC.

The genes are TRBV25-1 and TRBJ2-2; 11 nucleotides match TRBD1. There are 16 residues in the CDR3. Looked up from germline, CDR1 is MGHDK and CDR2 is SYGVNS. Trimming removed 7 bases from V and 2 bases from J; junction bases left unmatched: 6. In nucleotides, the CDR3 is TGTGCCAGCACCCCGGGACAGGGGGATAACACCGGGGAGCTGTTTTTT. Translating gives CASTPGQGDNTGELFF. Full variable domain (outside the CDR3, taken from reference TRBV25-1 and TRBJ2-2): EADIYQTPRYLVIGTGKKITLECSQTMGHDKMYWYQQDPGMELHLIHYSYGVNSTEKGDLSSESTVSRIRTEHFPLTLESARPSHTSQYLCASTPGQGDNTGELFFGEGSRLTVL.